This T cell receptor (beta chain) stems from a study of shared clonotypes between healthy human individuals. Study information: The donor pool was made up of a couple of women and a few men aged 18 to 49. Study-wide results and limits: Blood was the sole source, and tissue repertoires probably differ.

Libraries were prepared by immunoSEQ multiplex PCR; TCRdb keeps only in-frame clonotypes and omits some of them. The sample consists of 1.5 million to 2.5 million clones, about 95% of them appearing once. The germline V gene encodes CDR1 GTSNPN and CDR2 SVGIG (reference sequence). CDR3 length: 14 amino acids. Unmatched junction bases numbered 2, after V lost 0 bases and J lost 2 bases. Positive CCR7 selection of CD45RO-negative cells yielded the naive CD8 cells, and terminally differentiated effector memory CD45RA+ cells were excluded. Donors had no recently reported acute infections or vaccinations and were HIV-negative. Notes on this clone: Its target is not known.

The rearrangement uses TRBV30 and TRBJ2-7, with TRBD1 matching over 9 bases. The TCR comes from a man aged 18-30 years in good health. The sequencing sample was made of naive CD8+ T cells sorted from blood. DNA for the CDR3: TGTGCCTGGAGTGTCGACAGGGGGACCTACGAGCAGTACTTC. It specifies CAWSVDRGTYEQYF.